This is a list of T cell receptor beta chains from one sample in a study of blood T cell repertoires in COVID-19. Measured with immunoSEQ multiplex PCR; TCRdb has only the in-frame clones, and not every one. The data contain roughly 81,000 clones, 70% to 90% of them singletons. Material: peripheral blood. The receptors were gathered from a man aged 40-55 years with acute or convalescent COVID-19. The CDR3 runs from the conserved cysteine through the conserved F or W. Fields, in order: D gene, V gene, J gene, clone size, CDR3 protein, CDR3 DNA. A D gene is named only where the DNA matches it firmly. Clone size is shown for a subset of rows, as once, few, many or a class of expanded clone.

TRBD1	TRBV7-6	TRBJ2-2	NA	CASSVGQGARMTGELFF	TGTGCCAGCAGCGTGGGACAGGGGGCGCGTATGACCGGGGAGCTGTTTTTT
NA	TRBV29-1	TRBJ2-7	NA	CSARENSYEQYF	TGCAGCGCTCGGGAGAACTCCTACGAGCAGTACTTC
NA	TRBV7-3	TRBJ2-2	NA	CASRYRDTGELFF	TGTGCCAGCAGGTACCGGGACACCGGGGAGCTGTTTTTT
NA	TRBV3-1/TRBV3-2	TRBJ2-2	once	CASSQQGMRSGELFF	TGTGCCAGCAGCCAGCAGGGGATGAGGTCCGGGGAGCTGTTTTTT
NA	TRBV3-1/TRBV3-2	TRBJ2-5	NA	CASSHLGGEEETQYF	TGTGCCAGCAGCCATCTAGGGGGGGAGGAAGAGACCCAGTACTTC
NA	TRBV3-1/TRBV3-2	TRBJ2-2	NA	CASSQDFGTNTGELFF	TGTGCCAGCAGCCAAGATTTCGGGACAAACACCGGGGAGCTGTTTTTT
NA	TRBV6-5	TRBJ1-5	NA	CATRQGGSNQPQHF	TGTGCCACCCGTCAGGGTGGGAGCAATCAGCCCCAGCATTTT
NA	TRBV19	TRBJ2-7	once	CASSGSSWAGSAYEQYF	TGTGCCAGTAGTGGGTCTTCGTGGGCAGGGTCTGCCTACGAGCAGTACTTC
NA	TRBV6-1	TRBJ1-1	NA	CASSEGRGLNTEAFF	TGTGCCAGCAGTGAAGGGCGGGGTCTGAACACTGAAGCTTTCTTT
NA	TRBV6-6	TRBJ1-2	NA	CASSYSKITGGYTF	TGTGCCAGCAGTTACTCGAAAATCACCGGTGGCTACACCTTC
TRBD1	TRBV5-5	TRBJ2-7	NA	CASSPGTGVHEQYF	TGTGCCAGCAGCCCCGGGACAGGGGTCCACGAGCAGTACTTC
TRBD1	TRBV12-5	TRBJ1-4	NA	CASGDLDRELFF	TGTGCTAGTGGCGACTTGGACAGGGAACTGTTTTTT
TRBD2	TRBV27	TRBJ2-1	few	CASSMTNSGNRNEQFF	TGTGCCAGCAGTATGACTAATAGCGGGAACAGAAATGAGCAGTTCTTC
NA	TRBV4-1	TRBJ1-6	NA	CASSQGTSNSPLHF	TGCGCCAGCAGCCAAGGGACATCCAATTCACCCCTCCACTTT
NA	TRBV30	TRBJ2-7	NA	CAWSVQGKGEQYF	TGTGCCTGGAGTGTCCAGGGAAAGGGCGAGCAGTACTTC
NA	TRBV24-1	TRBJ2-5	once	CATSDPSRGSETQYF	TGTGCCACCAGTGATCCCAGCCGGGGATCCGAGACCCAGTACTTC
TRBD2	TRBV3-1/TRBV3-2	TRBJ2-5	NA	CAIRLAGQETQYF	TGTGCCATCAGACTAGCGGGGCAAGAGACCCAGTACTTC
NA	TRBV15	TRBJ2-6	many	CATSRDSGAGANVLTF	TGTGCCACCAGCAGAGATTCAGGTGCTGGGGCCAACGTCCTGACTTTC
NA	TRBV15	TRBJ2-5	NA	CATSRVDGIEETQYF	TGTGCCACCAGCAGAGTTGATGGCATTGAAGAGACCCAGTACTTC
TRBD1	TRBV5-1	TRBJ1-1	NA	CASRRQGGTEAFF	TGCGCCAGCAGGAGGCAGGGGGGCACTGAAGCTTTCTTT
NA	TRBV9	TRBJ2-2	NA	CASSVAPRTGELFF	TGTGCCAGCAGCGTAGCCCCGCGCACCGGGGAGCTGTTTTTT
NA	TRBV6-1	TRBJ1-2	NA	CASSDNRAYGYTF	TGTGCCAGCAGTGACAACAGAGCCTATGGCTACACCTTC
TRBD1	TRBV6-2/TRBV6-3	TRBJ1-1	NA	CASSYLTGTEAFF	TGTGCCAGCAGTTACCTGACAGGGACTGAAGCTTTCTTT
TRBD2	TRBV11-2	TRBJ2-7	once	CASSRDYYYEQYF	TGTGCCAGCAGCCGGGACTACTACTACGAGCAGTACTTC
TRBD1	TRBV5-4	TRBJ1-6	NA	CASSLGTDDSPLHF	TGTGCCAGCAGCTTAGGGACAGATGATTCACCCCTCCACTTT
NA	TRBV10-3	TRBJ1-3	NA	CAISEAVGNTIYF	TGTGCCATCAGTGAGGCAGTAGGAAACACCATATATTTT
NA	TRBV3-1/TRBV3-2	TRBJ1-5	NA	CASSQGLQQPQHF	TGTGCCAGCAGCCAAGGGCTGCAGCAGCCCCAGCATTTT
NA	TRBV29-1	TRBJ1-2	NA	CSVAGIGGYTF	TGCAGCGTGGCAGGGATAGGAGGCTACACCTTC
TRBD1	TRBV5-1	TRBJ2-7	NA	CASSLFLDRGTYEQYF	TGCGCCAGCAGCTTGTTTCTGGACAGGGGGACCTACGAGCAGTACTTC
NA	TRBV19	TRBJ1-1	once	CASIGAGPGDTEAFF	TGTGCCAGTATAGGGGCGGGTCCAGGGGACACTGAAGCTTTCTTT
TRBD2	TRBV6-1	TRBJ2-7	NA	CASSDTSGAYEQYF	TGTGCCAGCAGTGACACTAGCGGAGCCTACGAGCAGTACTTC
NA	TRBV18	TRBJ2-7	NA	CASSLSGDNEQYF	TGTGCCAGCTCACTCTCAGGGGATAACGAGCAGTACTTC
TRBD2	TRBV7-8	TRBJ2-1	NA	CASSLVGTSGGAGVQFF	TGTGCCAGCAGCTTAGTAGGGACTAGCGGGGGGGCAGGGGTGCAGTTCTTC
TRBD2	TRBV29-1	TRBJ2-1	NA	CSAPRGLAGGRSYNEQFF	TGCAGCGCCCCGAGGGGGCTAGCGGGAGGCCGCTCCTACAATGAGCAGTTCTTC
TRBD2	TRBV4-1	TRBJ2-7	few	CASSQATSGYEQYF	TGCGCCAGCAGCCAAGCGACTAGCGGCTACGAGCAGTACTTC
NA	TRBV12-5	TRBJ1-1	NA	CASGLVIRGPEAFF	TGTGCTAGTGGTTTGGTGATCCGCGGTCCTGAAGCTTTCTTT
NA	TRBV19	TRBJ1-1	once	CASRTTGSGTEAFF	TGTGCCAGTAGAACTACAGGGTCGGGGACTGAAGCTTTCTTT
NA	TRBV30	TRBJ1-2	NA	CAWSVRTDGYGYTF	TGTGCCTGGAGTGTTCGGACAGACGGCTATGGCTACACCTTC
NA	TRBV24-1	TRBJ2-1	NA	CATSDAERGSNEQFF	TGTGCCACCAGTGATGCTGAACGGGGTTCCAATGAGCAGTTCTTC
TRBD1	TRBV6-5	TRBJ2-3	NA	CASKDRASDTQYF	TGTGCCAGCAAGGACAGGGCCTCAGATACGCAGTATTTT
NA	TRBV3-1/TRBV3-2	TRBJ1-5	NA	CASSQDGSNQPQHF	TGTGCCAGCAGCCAAGATGGCAGCAATCAGCCCCAGCATTTT
NA	TRBV14	TRBJ2-1	few	CASSQEGGKSYNEQFF	TGTGCCAGCAGCCAAGAAGGAGGGAAGTCCTACAATGAGCAGTTCTTC
TRBD1	TRBV18	TRBJ1-2	NA	CASSDTQGAGYGYTF	TGTGCCAGCTCAGATACTCAGGGGGCTGGCTATGGCTACACCTTC
NA	TRBV20-1	TRBJ1-1	NA	CSASSSGQAGTEAFF	TGCAGTGCTAGTAGTTCAGGACAAGCGGGCACTGAAGCTTTCTTT
NA	TRBV5-4	TRBJ2-5	once	CASSSRSRETQYF	TGTGCCAGCAGCTCGAGGTCACGAGAGACCCAGTACTTC
TRBD2	TRBV15	TRBJ2-1	NA	CATSRVKAGGLSNEQFF	TGTGCCACCAGCAGAGTAAAAGCGGGAGGCCTCTCCAATGAGCAGTTCTTC
NA	TRBV11-2	TRBJ1-2	NA	CASTPGTNYDYGYTF	TGTGCCAGCACCCCCGGGACAAACTACGACTATGGCTACACCTTC
NA	TRBV7-2	TRBJ1-2	NA	CASTPSGGAALNYGYTF	TGTGCCAGCACCCCCTCTGGAGGGGCTGCCCTCAACTATGGCTACACCTTC
NA	TRBV20-1	TRBJ1-5	once	CSASGGWQPQHF	TGCAGTGCTAGTGGGGGCTGGCAGCCCCAGCATTTT
TRBD2	TRBV5-4	TRBJ2-3	once	CASRSRGGATDTQYF	TGTGCCAGCAGATCGCGGGGGGGCGCAACAGATACGCAGTATTTT
TRBD1	TRBV7-8	TRBJ2-3	NA	CASSLTRRTGFPLSSTDTQYF	TGTGCCAGCAGCCTAACCCGGAGGACAGGGTTCCCCTTGTCTAGCACAGATACGCAGTATTTT
TRBD2	TRBV19	TRBJ2-2	NA	CASSIAGGSRTGELFF	TGTGCCAGTAGTATAGCCGGCGGGAGCCGCACCGGGGAGCTGTTTTTT
NA	TRBV13	TRBJ1-1	NA	CASSLEVNTEAFF	TGTGCCAGCAGTCTCGAGGTGAACACTGAAGCTTTCTTT
TRBD1	TRBV6-6	TRBJ1-5	NA	CASSPREGQGSSNQPQHF	TGTGCCAGCAGTCCCCGAGAGGGACAGGGGTCGTCAAATCAGCCCCAGCATTTT